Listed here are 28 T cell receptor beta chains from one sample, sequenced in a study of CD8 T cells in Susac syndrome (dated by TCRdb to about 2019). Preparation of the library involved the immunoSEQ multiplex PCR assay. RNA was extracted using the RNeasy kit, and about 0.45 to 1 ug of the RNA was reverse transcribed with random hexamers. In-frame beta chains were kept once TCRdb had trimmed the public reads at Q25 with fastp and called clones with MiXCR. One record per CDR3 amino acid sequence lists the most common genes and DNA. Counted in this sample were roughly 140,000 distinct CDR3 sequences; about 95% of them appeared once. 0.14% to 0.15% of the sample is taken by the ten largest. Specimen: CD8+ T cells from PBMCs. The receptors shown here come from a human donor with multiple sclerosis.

The CDR3 DNA reads as TGCAGTGCTTCCCCCCGCCTCGGGACATACCAAGAGACCCAGTACTTC. Residues: CSASPRLGTYQETQYF. The chain uses TRBV20-1 and TRBJ2-5; possibly TRBD1 for D (6 bases). Trimming shortened V by 5 bases and J by 0 bases, and 19 bases separated the two germline ends. CDR3 length: 16 residues. CDR1 and CDR2 (germline): DFQATT, SNEGSKA (reference sequence).

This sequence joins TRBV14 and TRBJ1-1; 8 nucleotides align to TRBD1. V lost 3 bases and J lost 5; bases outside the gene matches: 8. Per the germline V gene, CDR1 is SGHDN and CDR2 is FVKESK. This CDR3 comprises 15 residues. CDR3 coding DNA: TGTGCCAGCAGCCATTACGACAGGGGAGGGACTGAAGCTTTCTTT. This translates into CASSHYDRGGTEAFF.

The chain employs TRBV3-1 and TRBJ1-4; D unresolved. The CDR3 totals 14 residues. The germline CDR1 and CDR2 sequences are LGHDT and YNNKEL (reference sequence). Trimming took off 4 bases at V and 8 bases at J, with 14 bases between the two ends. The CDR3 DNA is TGTGCCAGCAGCCTTCGAGGCGGAGAAGAAAAACTGTTTTTT. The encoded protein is CASSLRGGEEKLFF.

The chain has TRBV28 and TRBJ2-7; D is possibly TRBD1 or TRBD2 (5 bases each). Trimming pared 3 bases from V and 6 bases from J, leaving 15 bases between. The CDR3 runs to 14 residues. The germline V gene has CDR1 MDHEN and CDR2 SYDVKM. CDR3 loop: CASSFVGTSGEQYF. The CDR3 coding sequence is TGTGCCAGCAGTTTCGTTGGGACGTCCGGCGAGCAGTACTTC.

The CDR3 reads CSVEDQGVSYEQYF. The DNA of the CDR3 is TGCAGCGTTGAAGATCAAGGGGTCTCCTACGAGCAGTACTTC. The rearrangement joins TRBV29-1 to TRBJ2-7; D is perhaps TRBD1 (5 bases). This CDR3 spans 14 amino acids. V lost 0 bases and J 0 bases, leaving 9 bases between the germline ends. Germline CDR1 reads SQVTM; CDR2 reads ANQGSEA.

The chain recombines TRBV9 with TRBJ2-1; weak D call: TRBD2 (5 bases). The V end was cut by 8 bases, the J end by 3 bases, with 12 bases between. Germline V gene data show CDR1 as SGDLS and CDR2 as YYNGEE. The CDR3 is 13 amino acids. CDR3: CASSPGSYNEQFF. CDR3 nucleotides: TGTGCCAGTAGTCCGGGAAGCTACAATGAGCAGTTCTTC.

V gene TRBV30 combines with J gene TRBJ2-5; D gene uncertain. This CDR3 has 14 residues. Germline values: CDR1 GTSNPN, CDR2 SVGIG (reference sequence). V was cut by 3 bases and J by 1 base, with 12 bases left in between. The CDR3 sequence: CAWSLASSQETQYF. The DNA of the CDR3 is TGTGCCTGGAGCCTCGCATCCAGCCAAGAGACCCAGTACTTC.

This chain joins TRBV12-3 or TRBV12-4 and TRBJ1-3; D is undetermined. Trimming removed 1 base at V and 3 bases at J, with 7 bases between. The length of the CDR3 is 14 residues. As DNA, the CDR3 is TGTGCCAGCAGTTTAGTAGGATTTGGAAACACCATATATTTT. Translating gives CASSLVGFGNTIYF.

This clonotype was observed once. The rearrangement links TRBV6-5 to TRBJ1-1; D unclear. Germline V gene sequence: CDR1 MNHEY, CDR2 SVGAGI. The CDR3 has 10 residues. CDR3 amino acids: CGRLNTEAFF. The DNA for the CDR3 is TGTGGACGGTTGAACACTGAAGCTTTCTTT.

The CDR3 spells CASSPLTSEGIDTQYF. The CDR3 DNA reads as TGTGCCAGCAGCCCTCTCACTAGCGAGGGGATAGATACGCAGTATTTT. The chain links TRBV7-9 to TRBJ2-3, with 7 bases fitting TRBD2. Germline CDR1 and CDR2: SEHNR and FQNEAQ (reference sequence). J lost 5 bases, V lost 5 bases, and 13 bases had no gene match. The CDR3 contains 16 residues.

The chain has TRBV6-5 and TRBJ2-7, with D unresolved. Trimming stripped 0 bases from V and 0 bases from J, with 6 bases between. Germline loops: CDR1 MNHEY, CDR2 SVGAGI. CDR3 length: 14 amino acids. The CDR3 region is CASSYSADSYEQYV. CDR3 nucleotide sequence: TGTGCCAGCAGTTACTCGGCGGACTCCTACGAGCAGTACGTC.

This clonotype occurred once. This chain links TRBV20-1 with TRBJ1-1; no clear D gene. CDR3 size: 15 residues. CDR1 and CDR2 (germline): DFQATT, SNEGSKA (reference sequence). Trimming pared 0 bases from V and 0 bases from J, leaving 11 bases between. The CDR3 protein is CSARDQKGLNTEAFF. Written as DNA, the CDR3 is TGCAGTGCTAGAGATCAGAAAGGGCTGAACACTGAAGCTTTCTTT.

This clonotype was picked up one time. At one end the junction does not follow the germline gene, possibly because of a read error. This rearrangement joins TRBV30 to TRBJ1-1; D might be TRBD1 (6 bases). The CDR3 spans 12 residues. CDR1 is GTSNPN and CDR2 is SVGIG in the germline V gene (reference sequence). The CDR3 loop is CAWEGGRTEAFF. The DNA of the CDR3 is TGTGCCTGGGAGGGGGGCAGGACTGAAGCCTTCTTT.

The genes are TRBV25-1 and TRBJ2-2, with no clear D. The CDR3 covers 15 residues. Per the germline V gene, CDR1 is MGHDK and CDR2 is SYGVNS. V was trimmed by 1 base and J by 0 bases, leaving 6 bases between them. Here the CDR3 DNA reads TGTGCCAGCAGTGAATGGCCCTCGAACACCGGGGAGCTGTTTTTT. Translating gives CASSEWPSNTGELFF. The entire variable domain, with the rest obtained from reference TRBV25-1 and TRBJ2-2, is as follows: EADIYQTPRYLVIGTGKKITLECSQTMGHDKMYWYQQDPGMELHLIHYSYGVNSTEKGDLSSESTVSRIRTEHFPLTLESARPSHTSQYLCASSEWPSNTGELFFGEGSRLTVL.

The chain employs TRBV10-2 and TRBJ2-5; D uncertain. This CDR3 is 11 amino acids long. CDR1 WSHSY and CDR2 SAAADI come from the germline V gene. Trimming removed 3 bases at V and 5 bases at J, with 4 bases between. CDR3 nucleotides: TGCGCCAGCAGTGATTGGGAGACCCAGTACTTC. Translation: CASSDWETQYF.

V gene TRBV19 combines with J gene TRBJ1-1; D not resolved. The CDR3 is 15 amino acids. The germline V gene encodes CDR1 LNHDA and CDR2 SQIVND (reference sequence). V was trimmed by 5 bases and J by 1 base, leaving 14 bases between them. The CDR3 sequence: CASSPSEDQNTEAFF. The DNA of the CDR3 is TGTGCCAGTAGTCCCTCGGAGGACCAGAACACTGAAGCTTTCTTT.

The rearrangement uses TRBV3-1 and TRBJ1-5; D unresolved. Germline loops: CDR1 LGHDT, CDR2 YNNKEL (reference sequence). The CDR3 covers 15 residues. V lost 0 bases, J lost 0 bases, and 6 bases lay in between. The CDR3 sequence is CASSQDGLSNQPQHF. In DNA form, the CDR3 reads TGTGCCAGCAGCCAAGATGGGCTTAGCAATCAGCCCCAGCATTTT.

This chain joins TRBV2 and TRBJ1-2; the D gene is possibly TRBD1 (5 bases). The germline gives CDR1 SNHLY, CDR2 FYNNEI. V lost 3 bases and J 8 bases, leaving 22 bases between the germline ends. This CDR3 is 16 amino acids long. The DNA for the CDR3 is TGTGCCAGCAGTGAGTCCGGGACCGCCGGCGCATACGGCTACACCTTC. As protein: CASSESGTAGAYGYTF.

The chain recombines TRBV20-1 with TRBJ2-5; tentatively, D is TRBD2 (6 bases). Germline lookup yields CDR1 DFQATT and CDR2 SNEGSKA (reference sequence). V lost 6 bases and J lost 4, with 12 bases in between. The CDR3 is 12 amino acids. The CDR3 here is CSAPLGGETQYF. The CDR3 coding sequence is TGCAGTGCACCCCTGGGGGGAGAGACCCAGTACTTC.

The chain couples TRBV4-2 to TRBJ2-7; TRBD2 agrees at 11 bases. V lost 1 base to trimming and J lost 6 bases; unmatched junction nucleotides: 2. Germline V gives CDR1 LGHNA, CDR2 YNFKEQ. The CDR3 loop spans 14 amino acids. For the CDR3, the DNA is TGTGCCAGCAGCCAAGCCCTAGCGGGGGGCGAGCAGTACTTC. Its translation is CASSQALAGGEQYF.

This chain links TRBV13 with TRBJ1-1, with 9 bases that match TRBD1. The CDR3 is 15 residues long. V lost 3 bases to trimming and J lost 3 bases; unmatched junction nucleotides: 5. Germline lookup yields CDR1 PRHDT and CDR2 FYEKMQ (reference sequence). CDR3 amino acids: CASSFDGTGYTEAFF. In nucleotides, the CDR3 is TGTGCCAGCAGCTTCGACGGGACAGGGTACACTGAAGCTTTCTTT.

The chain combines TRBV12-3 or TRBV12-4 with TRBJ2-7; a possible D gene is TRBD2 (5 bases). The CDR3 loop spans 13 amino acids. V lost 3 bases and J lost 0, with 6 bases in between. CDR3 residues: CASSFGNSYEQYV. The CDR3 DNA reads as TGTGCCAGCAGTTTCGGGAACTCCTACGAGCAGTACGTC.

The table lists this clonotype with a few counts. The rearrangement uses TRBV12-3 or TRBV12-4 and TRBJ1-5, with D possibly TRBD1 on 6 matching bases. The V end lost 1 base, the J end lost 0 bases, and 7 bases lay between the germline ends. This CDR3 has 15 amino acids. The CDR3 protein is CASSLGGASNQPQHF. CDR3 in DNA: TGTGCCAGCAGTTTAGGGGGGGCTAGCAATCAGCCCCAGCATTTT.

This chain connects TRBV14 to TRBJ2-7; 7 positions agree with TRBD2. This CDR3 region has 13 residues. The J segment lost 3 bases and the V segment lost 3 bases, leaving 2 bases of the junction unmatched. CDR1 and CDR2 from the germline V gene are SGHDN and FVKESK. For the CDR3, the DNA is TGTGCCAGCAGCCAGAGGACTAGCTACGAGCAGTACTTC. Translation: CASSQRTSYEQYF. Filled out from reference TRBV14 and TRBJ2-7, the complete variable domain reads EAGVTQFPSHSVIEKGQTVTLRCDPISGHDNLYWYRRVMGKEIKFLLHFVKESKQDESGMPNNRFLAERTGGTYSTLKVQPAELEDSGVYFCASSQRTSYEQYFGPGTRLTVT.

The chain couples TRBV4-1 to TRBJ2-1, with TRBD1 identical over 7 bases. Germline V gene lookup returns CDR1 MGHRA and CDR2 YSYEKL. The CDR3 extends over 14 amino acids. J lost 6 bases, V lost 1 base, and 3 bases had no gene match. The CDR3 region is CASSQGTGFNEQFF. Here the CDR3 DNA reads TGCGCCAGCAGCCAAGGGACAGGATTCAATGAGCAGTTCTTC.

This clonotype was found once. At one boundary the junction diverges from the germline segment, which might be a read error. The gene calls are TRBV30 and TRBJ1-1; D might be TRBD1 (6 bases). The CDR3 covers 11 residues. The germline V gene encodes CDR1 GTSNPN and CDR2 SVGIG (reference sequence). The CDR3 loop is CAWSATRDTIF. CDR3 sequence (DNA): TGTGCCTGGAGTGCGACCCGGGACACCATCTTT. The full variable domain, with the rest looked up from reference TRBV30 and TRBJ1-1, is SQTIHQWPATLVQPVGSPLSLECTVEGTSNPNLYWYRQAAGRGLQLLFYSVGIGQISSEVPQNLSASRPQDRQFILSSKKLLLSDSGFYLCAWSATRDTIFGQGTRLTVV.

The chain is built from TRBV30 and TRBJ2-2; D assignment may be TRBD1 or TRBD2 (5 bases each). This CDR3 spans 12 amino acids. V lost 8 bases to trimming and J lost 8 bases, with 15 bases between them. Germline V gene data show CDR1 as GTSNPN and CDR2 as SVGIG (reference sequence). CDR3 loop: CALEVGAGELFF. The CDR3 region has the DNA TGTGCCCTGGAGGTTGGGGCGGGGGAGCTGTTTTTT.

This CDR3 is CASSLGVDTEAFF. For the CDR3, the DNA is TGTGCCAGCAGCTTGGGGGTAGACACTGAAGCTTTCTTT. The chain is built from TRBV5-6 and TRBJ1-1; D not certain. The CDR3 has 13 residues. The germline CDR1 and CDR2 sequences are SGHDT and YYEEEE. The V and J ends lost 0 bases and 3 bases respectively, with 6 bases between them.